What follows is one T cell receptor beta chain and its context. What it binds is unknown. The V gene lost 3 bases and the J gene lost 4 bases, with 9 bases spanning the gap. The CDR3 is 13 amino acids. CDR1 is SGHDN, CDR2 FVKESK, per germline. This sample stems from a study of T cell repertoires in cytomegalovirus infection. Study context: Recently identified HLA-C-restricted CMV epitopes were used, and well-studied HLA-B-restricted CMV epitopes were used as well. Carrying CMV and the relevant HLA type showed in public TCR beta signatures. Whole-study findings and limits: The cumulative frequency of public TCR beta families distinguished individuals who carried CMV together with the relevant HLA. The ex vivo response showed dominance by HLA-C-restricted CMV-specific TCR beta clonotypes.

TCRdb fed the reads into MiXCR, producing one record per CDR3 protein. The data hold approximately 990,000 distinct CDR3 sequences, with 30% to 40% observed a single time. The sequence came from a human donor in good health (CMV status not recorded). Some clones in this sample may be carry-over from other donors' samples. The sample consisted of cultured CD8+ T cells from PBMCs, taken from culture after CMV antigen stimulation. The gene calls are TRBV14 and TRBJ1-2; D gene unclear. The CDR3, as DNA: TGTGCCAGCAGCCAGGGTACGGGCTATGGCTACACCTTC. Its translation: CASSQGTGYGYTF.